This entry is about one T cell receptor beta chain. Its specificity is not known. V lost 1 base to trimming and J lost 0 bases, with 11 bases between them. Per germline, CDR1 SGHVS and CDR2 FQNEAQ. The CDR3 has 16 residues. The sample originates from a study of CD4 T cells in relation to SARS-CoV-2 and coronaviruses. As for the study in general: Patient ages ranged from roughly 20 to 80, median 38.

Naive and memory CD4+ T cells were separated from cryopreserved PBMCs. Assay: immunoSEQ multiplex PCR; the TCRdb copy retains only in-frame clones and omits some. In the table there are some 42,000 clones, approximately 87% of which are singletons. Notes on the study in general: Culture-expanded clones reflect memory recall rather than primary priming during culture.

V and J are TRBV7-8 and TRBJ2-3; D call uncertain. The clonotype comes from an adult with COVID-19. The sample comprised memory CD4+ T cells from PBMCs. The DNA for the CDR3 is TGTGCCAGCAGCTTAGATACGTCCTATAGCACAGATACGCAGTATTTT. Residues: CASSLDTSYSTDTQYF. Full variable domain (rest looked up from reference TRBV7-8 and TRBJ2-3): GAGVSQSPRYKVAKRGQDVALRCDPISGHVSLFWYQQALGQGPEFLTYFQNEAQLDKSGLPSDRFFAERPEGSVSTLKIQRTQQEDSAVYLCASSLDTSYSTDTQYFGPGTRLTVL.